This record covers a single TCR beta chain. Its antigen is not identified. Profiling relied on immunoSEQ multiplex PCR, and the TCRdb table lists in-frame clones only, not all of them. The data show about 26,000 clones, with over 80% seen just once and over 5% held by the top ten. This specimen comes from a study of somatic mutations in cytotoxic T cells in rheumatoid arthritis. Study information: Sorted by flow to nearly 100% purity were some V beta antibody-stained T-cell populations, including V beta1+ cells sequenced for TCRB. Study conclusions and caveats: Between rheumatoid arthritis patients and age-matched healthy controls, CD8+ T-cell clonality showed no significant difference. Patients with rheumatoid arthritis showed a slight underrepresentation of TRBV07, a finding that was never subjected to any adjustment for multiple comparisons. Of more than 60 patients, fewer than ten had a largest CD8+ clone that exceeded 20% of CD8+ cells.

V was clipped by 5 bases and J by 3 bases; unmatched bases: 9. This CDR3 comprises 16 residues. Germline V gives CDR1 SEHNR, CDR2 FQNEAQ (reference sequence). Specimen: CD8+ T cells sorted from blood. This sequence joins TRBV7-9 and TRBJ2-1; 8 bases are a match to TRBD2. The receptor's source is a man aged 45-65 years in good health. The CDR3 DNA sequence: TGTGCCAGCAGCGGTGTTAGCGGGGAAATCTACAATGAGCAGTTCTTC. It specifies CASSGVSGEIYNEQFF. The full variable domain, rest sourced from reference TRBV7-9 and TRBJ2-1, is DTGVSQNPRHKITKRGQNVTFRCDPISEHNRLYWYRQTLGQGPEFLTYFQNEAQLEKSRLLSDRFSAERPKGSFSTLEIQRTEQGDSAMYLCASSGVSGEIYNEQFFGPGTRLTVL.